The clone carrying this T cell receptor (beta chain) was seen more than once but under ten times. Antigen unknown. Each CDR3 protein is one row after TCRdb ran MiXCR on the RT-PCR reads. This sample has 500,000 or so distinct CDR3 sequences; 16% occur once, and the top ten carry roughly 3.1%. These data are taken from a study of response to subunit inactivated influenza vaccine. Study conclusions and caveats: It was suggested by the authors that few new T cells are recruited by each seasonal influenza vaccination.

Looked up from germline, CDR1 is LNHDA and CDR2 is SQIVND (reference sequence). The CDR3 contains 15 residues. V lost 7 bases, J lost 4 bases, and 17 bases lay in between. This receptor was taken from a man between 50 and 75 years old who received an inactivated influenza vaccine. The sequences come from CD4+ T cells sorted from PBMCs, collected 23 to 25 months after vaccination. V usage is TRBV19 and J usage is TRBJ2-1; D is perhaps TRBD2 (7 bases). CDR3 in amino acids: CASTGDGGPYNEQFF. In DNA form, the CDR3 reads TGTGCCAGTACCGGAGACGGGGGGCCGTACAATGAGCAGTTCTTC.